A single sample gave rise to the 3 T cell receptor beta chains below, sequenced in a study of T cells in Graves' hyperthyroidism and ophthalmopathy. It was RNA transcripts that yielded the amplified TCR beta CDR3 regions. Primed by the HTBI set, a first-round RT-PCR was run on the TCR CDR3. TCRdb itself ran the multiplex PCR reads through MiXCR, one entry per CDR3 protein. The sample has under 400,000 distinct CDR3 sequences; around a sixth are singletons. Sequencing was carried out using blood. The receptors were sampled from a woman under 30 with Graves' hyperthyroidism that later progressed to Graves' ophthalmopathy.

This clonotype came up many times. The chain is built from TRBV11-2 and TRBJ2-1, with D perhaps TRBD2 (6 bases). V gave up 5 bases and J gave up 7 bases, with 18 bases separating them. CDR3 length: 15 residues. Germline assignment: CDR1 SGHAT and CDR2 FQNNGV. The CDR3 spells CASSLDGTFRNEQFF. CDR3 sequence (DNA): TGTGCCAGCAGCCTGGATGGGACTTTTAGGAATGAGCAGTTCTTC.

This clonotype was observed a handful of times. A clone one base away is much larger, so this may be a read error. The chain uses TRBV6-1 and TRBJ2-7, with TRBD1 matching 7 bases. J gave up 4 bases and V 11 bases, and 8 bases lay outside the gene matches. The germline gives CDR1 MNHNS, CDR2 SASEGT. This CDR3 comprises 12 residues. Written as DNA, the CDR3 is TGTGCCTGCGCAGGGGGTGGGTACGAGCAGTACTTC. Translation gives CACAGGGYEQYF.

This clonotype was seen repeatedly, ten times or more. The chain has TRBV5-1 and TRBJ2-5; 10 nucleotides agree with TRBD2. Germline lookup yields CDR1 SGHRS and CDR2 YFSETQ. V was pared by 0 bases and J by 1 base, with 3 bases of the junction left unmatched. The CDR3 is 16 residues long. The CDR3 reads CASSLAAGGIQETQYF. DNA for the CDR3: TGCGCCAGCAGCTTGGCAGCGGGAGGGATCCAAGAGACCCAGTACTTC.